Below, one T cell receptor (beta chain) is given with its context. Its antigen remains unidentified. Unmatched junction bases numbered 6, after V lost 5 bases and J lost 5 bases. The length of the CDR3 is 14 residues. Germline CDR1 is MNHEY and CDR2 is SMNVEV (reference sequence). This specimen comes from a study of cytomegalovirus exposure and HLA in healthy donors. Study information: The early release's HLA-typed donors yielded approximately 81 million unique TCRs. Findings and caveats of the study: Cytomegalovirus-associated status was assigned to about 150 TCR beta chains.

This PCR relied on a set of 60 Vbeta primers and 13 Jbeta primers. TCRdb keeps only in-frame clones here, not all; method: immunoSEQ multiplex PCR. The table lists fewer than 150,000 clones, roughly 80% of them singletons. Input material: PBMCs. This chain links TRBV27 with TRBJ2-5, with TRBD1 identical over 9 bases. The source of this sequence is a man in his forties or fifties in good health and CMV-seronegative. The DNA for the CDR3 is TGTGCCAGCAGTCCCGGACAGGGGAAGGAGACCCAGTACTTC. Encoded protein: CASSPGQGKETQYF.